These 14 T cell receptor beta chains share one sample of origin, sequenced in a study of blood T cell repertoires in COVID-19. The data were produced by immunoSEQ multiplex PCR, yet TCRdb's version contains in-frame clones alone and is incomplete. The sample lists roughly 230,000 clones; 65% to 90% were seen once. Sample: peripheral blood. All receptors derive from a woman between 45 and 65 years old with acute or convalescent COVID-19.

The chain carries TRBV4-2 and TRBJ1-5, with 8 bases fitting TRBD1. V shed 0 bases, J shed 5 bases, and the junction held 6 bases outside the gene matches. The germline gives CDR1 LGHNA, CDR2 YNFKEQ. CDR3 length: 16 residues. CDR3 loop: CASSQDISRGHQPQHF. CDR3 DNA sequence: TGTGCCAGCAGCCAAGACATCAGCAGGGGGCATCAGCCCCAGCATTTT.

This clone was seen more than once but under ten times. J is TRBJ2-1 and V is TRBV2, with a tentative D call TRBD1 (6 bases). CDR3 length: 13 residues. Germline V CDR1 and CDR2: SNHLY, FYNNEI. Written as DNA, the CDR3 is TGTGCAGGCAAGTTTCGGACAGCAAATGAGCAGTTCTTC. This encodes CAGKFRTANEQFF.

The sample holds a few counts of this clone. The CDR3 DNA sequence: TGTGCCAGCAGCCCGGGACTAGCGGGAGTGGGCGATACGCAGTATTTT. Translating gives CASSPGLAGVGDTQYF. V usage is TRBV28 and J usage is TRBJ2-3, with 14 bases aligning to TRBD2. Trimming removed 6 bases from V and 6 bases from J; junction bases left unmatched: 8. CDR1 MDHEN and CDR2 SYDVKM come from the germline V gene. The CDR3 has 16 residues.

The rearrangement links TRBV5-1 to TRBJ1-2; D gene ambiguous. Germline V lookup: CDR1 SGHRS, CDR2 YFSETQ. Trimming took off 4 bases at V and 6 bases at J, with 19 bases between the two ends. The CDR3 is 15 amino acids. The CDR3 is CASSPASRGGDGYTF. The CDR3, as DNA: TGCGCCAGCAGCCCAGCCTCCCGGGGAGGCGATGGCTACACCTTC.

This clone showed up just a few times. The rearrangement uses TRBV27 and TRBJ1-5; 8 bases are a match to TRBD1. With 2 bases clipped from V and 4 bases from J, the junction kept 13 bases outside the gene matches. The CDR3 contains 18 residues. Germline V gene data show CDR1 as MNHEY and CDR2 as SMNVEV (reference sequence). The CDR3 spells CASSLGALGTGNNQPQHF. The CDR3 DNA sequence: TGTGCCAGCAGTTTAGGAGCCCTTGGGACAGGCAATAATCAGCCCCAGCATTTT.

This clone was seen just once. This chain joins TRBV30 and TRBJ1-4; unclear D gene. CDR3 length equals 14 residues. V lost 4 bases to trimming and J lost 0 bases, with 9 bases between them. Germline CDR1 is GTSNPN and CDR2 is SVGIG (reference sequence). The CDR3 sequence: CAWNRETTNEKLFF. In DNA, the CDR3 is TGTGCCTGGAACCGGGAGACAACTAATGAAAAACTGTTTTTT.

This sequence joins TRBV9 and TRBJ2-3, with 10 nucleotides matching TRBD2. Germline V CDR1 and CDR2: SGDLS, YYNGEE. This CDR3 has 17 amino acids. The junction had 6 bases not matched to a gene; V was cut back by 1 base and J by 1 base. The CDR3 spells CASSVNQREGGTDTQYF. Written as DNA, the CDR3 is TGTGCCAGCAGCGTAAACCAGCGGGAGGGGGGCACAGATACGCAGTATTTT. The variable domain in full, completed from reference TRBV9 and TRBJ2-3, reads DSGVTQTPKHLITATGQRVTLRCSPRSGDLSVYWYQQSLDQGLQFLIQYYNGEERAKGNILERFSAQQFPDLHSELNLSSLELGDSALYFCASSVNQREGGTDTQYFGPGTRLTVL.

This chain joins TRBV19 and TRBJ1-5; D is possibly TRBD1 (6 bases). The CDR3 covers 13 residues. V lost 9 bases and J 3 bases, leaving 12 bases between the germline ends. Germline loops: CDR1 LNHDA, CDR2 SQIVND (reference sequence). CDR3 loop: CASADRINQPQHF. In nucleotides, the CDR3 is TGTGCCAGCGCCGACAGGATCAATCAGCCCCAGCATTTT.

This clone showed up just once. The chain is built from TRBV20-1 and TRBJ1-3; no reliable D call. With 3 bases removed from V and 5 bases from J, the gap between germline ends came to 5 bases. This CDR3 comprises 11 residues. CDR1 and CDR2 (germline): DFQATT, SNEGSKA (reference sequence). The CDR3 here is CSASTRNTIYF. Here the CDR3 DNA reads TGCAGTGCTAGCACAAGAAACACCATATATTTT.

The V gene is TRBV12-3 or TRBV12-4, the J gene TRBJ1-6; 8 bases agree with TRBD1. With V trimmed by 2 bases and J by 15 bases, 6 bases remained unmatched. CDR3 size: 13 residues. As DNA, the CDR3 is TGTGCCAGCAGTTTAAATTCAGGGGGCCTCCTCCACTTT. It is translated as CASSLNSGGLLHF.

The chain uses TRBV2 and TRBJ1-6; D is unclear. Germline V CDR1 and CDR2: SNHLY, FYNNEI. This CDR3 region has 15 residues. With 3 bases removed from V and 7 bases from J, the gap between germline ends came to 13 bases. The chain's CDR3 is CASSDNLAANSPLHF. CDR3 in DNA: TGTGCCAGCAGTGATAATCTAGCGGCCAATTCACCCCTCCACTTT.

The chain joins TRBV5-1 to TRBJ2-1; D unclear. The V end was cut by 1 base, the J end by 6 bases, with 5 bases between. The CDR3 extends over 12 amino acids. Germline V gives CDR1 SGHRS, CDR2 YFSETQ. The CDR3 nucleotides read TGCGCCAGCAGCTTGCCGGGCAATGAGCAGTTCTTC. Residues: CASSLPGNEQFF. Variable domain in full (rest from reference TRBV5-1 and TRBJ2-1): KAGVTQTPRYLIKTRGQQVTLSCSPISGHRSVSWYQQTPGQGLQFLFEYFSETQRNKGNFPGRFSGRQFSNSRSEMNVSTLELGDSALYLCASSLPGNEQFFGPGTRLTVL.

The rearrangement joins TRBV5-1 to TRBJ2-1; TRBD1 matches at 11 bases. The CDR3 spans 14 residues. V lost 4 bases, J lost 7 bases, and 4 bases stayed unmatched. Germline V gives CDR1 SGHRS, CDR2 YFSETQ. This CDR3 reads CASSGQGAGNEQFF. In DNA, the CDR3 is TGCGCCAGCAGCGGACAGGGGGCTGGTAATGAGCAGTTCTTC.

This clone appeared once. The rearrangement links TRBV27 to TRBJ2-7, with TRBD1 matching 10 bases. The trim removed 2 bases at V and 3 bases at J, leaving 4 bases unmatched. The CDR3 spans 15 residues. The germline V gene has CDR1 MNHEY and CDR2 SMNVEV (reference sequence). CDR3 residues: CASSLTGTGDYEQYF. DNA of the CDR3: TGTGCCAGCAGTTTAACCGGGACAGGGGACTACGAGCAGTACTTC.